This T cell receptor (beta chain) emerged from a study of blood T cells in healthy people across ages. A second about 6 to 12 cycle PCR used barcoded and J-beta primers. Template switching added a 12-random-nucleotide identifier to every cDNA molecule. Using its own MiXCR run on the 5' RACE reads, TCRdb lists one record per CDR3 protein. This sample yields hundreds of thousands of distinct CDR3 sequences, of which roughly 25% are seen a single time; more than 7.5% belongs to the top ten. Germline loops: CDR1 LGHNA, CDR2 YSLEER. The V end was cut by 1 base, the J end by 8 bases, with 15 bases between. This CDR3 comprises 15 residues. Isolation per sample recovered at least 7 million PBMCs. These same records also appear under a second study, on T cells of mothers and their children. As reported in that work: All donors were healthy and Caucasian; they were a few mothers and their six children. Normalized overlap was always slightly, never significantly, higher in related than unrelated mother-child pairs.

The V gene is TRBV4-3, the J gene TRBJ2-1; maybe TRBD2 (6 bases). The sequence derives from a boy aged 10-17 years in good health. Material: blood. The DNA of the CDR3 is TGCGCCAGCAGCCAAGTTGCGGGGCCCAGGGATGAGCAGTTCTTC. Its protein product is CASSQVAGPRDEQFF.